A few counts support the clone carrying this T cell receptor beta chain. One entry per CDR3 protein, called by TCRdb with MiXCR from the 5' RACE reads. The data contain fewer than 900,000 distinct CDR3 sequences, 15% to 20% of them singletons. The data stem from a study of identical twins. V was shortened by 1 base and J by 3 bases, with 19 bases between the two germline ends. The CDR3 extends over 17 amino acids. These same records also appear under a second study, on T cells expressing NK-cell markers.

The J gene is TRBJ2-7, the V gene TRBV12-3 or TRBV12-4; TRBD1 is a possible D gene (6 bases). Sample: PBMCs. This receptor was taken from a woman aged 18-29 years in good health. In nucleotides, the CDR3 is TGTGCCAGCAGTTTAGGGCAGGGACAAGGAGCGGACTACGAGCAGTACTTC. As protein: CASSLGQGQGADYEQYF.